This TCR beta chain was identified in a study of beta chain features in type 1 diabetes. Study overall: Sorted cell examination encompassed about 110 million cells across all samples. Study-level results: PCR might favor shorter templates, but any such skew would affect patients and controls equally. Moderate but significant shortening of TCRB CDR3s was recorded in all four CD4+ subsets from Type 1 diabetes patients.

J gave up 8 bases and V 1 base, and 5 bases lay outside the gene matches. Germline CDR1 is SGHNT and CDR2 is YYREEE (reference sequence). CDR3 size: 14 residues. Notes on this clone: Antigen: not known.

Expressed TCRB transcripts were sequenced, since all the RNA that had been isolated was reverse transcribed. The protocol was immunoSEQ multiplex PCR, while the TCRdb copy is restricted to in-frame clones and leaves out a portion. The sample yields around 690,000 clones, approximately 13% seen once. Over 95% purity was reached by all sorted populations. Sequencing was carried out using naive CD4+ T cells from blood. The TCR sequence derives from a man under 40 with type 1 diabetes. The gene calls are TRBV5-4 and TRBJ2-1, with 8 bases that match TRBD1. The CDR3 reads CASSLPGGSDEQFF. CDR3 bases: TGTGCCAGCAGCTTGCCAGGGGGCTCGGATGAGCAGTTCTTC.